Sequencing of this T cell receptor (beta chain) was carried out in a study of beta chain features in type 1 diabetes. Study-wide results and limits: All four CD4+ subsets of Type 1 diabetes patients contained TCRB CDR3s that were moderately but significantly shorter. It was not settled here whether HLA type affects TCRB rearrangement. Insertion counts at VDJ junctions were lower in type 1 diabetes patients, who also showed more deletions there.

Sequenced material consisted of expressed TCRB transcripts (all of the isolated RNA was reverse transcribed). TCRdb keeps only in-frame clones here, not all; method: immunoSEQ multiplex PCR. The sample records 860,000 or so clones, 15% to 20% being singletons. This CDR3 comprises 14 residues. Trimming removed 6 bases from V and 4 bases from J; junction bases left unmatched: 3. Germline V gene data show CDR1 as KGHSY and CDR2 as FQNENV. This clone was seen a handful of times. The antigen remains unidentified. The sample was naive CD4+ T cells from blood. The clonotype originates from a woman between 18 and 29 years old in good health. This chain uses TRBV16 with TRBJ2-1; 10 bases are shared with TRBD1. The CDR3 bases are TGTGCCAGCAGAGACAGGGGGCCTTACAATGAGCAGTTCTTC. Protein sequence: CASRDRGPYNEQFF.